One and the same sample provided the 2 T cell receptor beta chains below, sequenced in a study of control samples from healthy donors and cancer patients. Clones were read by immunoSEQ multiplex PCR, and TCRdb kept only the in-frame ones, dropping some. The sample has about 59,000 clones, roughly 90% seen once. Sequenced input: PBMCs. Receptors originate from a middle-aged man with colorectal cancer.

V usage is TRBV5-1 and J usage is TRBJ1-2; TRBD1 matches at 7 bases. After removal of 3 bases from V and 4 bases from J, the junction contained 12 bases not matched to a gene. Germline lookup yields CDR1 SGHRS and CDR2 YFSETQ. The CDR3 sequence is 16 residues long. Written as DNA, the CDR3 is TGCGCCAGCAGCTCCCAGGGGGGGGGCGTTGGCTATGGCTACACCTTC. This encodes CASSSQGGGVGYGYTF.

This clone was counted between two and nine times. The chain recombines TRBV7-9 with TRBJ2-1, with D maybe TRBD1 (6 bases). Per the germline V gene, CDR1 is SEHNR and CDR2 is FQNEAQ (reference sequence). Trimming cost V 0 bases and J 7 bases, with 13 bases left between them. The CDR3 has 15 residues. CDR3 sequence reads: CASSLAGHQRNEQFF. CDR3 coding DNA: TGTGCCAGCAGCTTAGCGGGACACCAAAGGAATGAGCAGTTCTTC.